Sequencing of this T cell receptor (beta chain) was carried out in a study of T cell repertoires in cytomegalovirus infection. As for the study in general: In public TCR beta signatures, there were indications of both CMV infection and matching HLA type. Regarding the study as a whole: CMV carriers having the relevant HLA were flagged by cumulative public TCR beta family frequency.

Germline loops: CDR1 KGHDR, CDR2 SFDVKD. Trimming took off 4 bases at V and 6 bases at J, with 13 bases between the two ends. This CDR3 contains 14 residues. This clonotype has a count of ten or more. The antigen remains unidentified. TCRdb passed the reads through MiXCR, listing each CDR3 protein once. The sample lists more than 90,000 distinct CDR3 sequences; about 9.5% were seen once. The rearrangement links TRBV24-1 to TRBJ2-3; D is unresolved. The clonotype comes from a human donor in good health (CMV status not recorded). Some clones in this sample may be carry-over from other donors' samples. Sequencing input: PBMCs, sequenced either directly or after in vitro stimulation (not recorded which). The CDR3 reads CATSDVVPSDTQYF. In DNA form, the CDR3 reads TGTGCCACCAGTGACGTTGTCCCGTCGGATACGCAGTATTTT.